This T cell receptor beta chain emerged from a study of T cells in women clearing cervical HPV infection. Measured with immunoSEQ multiplex PCR; TCRdb has only the in-frame clones, and not every one. Its listing shows 15,000 to 20,000 clones. About this clone: The read comes to an end 3 residues before the CDR3 does, leaving the germline J gene to fill in the end.

The CDR3 totals 14 residues. Germline CDR1 reads DFQATT; CDR2 reads SNEGSKA (reference sequence). Trimming left V 6 bases short and J 3 bases short, with 18 bases between. The sequenced material came from blood buffy coat. The chain joins TRBV20-1 to TRBJ2-7; D perhaps matches TRBD1 (6 bases). This sequence was found in a woman between 18 and 70 years old with a cervical HPV16 infection that either progressed to CIN3+ or cleared (not recorded which). CDR3 sequence reads: CSALPGHKSYEQYF. The DNA read from the CDR3 is TGCAGTGCCTTACCGGGACATAAGAGCTACGAG.